A single sample gave rise to the 26 T cell receptor beta chains below, sequenced in a study of control samples from healthy donors and cancer patients. Using immunoSEQ multiplex PCR, the repertoire was profiled, and TCRdb retains in-frame clones only, with some absent. The table has over 90,000 clones, around 89% seen once; the top ten hold approximately 19%. The specimen sequenced was PBMCs. The receptors shown here come from a man aged 55-75 years with lung cancer.

The V and J genes are TRBV6-6 and TRBJ2-7, with D maybe TRBD2 (6 bases). The CDR3 consists of 15 residues. Trimming took 7 bases from V and 9 from J, leaving 25 bases between them. Germline CDR1 MNHNY, CDR2 SVGAGI (reference sequence). DNA of the CDR3: TGTGCCAGCAAAGGAGGGGACGGGTCACTGTCGGTGCAGTACGTC. Its translation is CASKGGDGSLSVQYV.

The rearrangement joins TRBV9 to TRBJ1-5; D is unclear. Germline CDR1 SGDLS, CDR2 YYNGEE. Trimming left V 4 bases short and J 2 bases short, with 10 bases between. The CDR3 totals 14 residues. Written as DNA, the CDR3 is TGTGCCAGCAGCTCAGGCGCGGGCAATCAGCCCCAGCATTTT. Protein product: CASSSGAGNQPQHF.

This chain joins TRBV4-2 and TRBJ1-2, with 9 bases matching TRBD1. The CDR3 loop spans 16 amino acids. Germline CDR1 LGHNA, CDR2 YNFKEQ. V lost 1 base and J lost 6; bases outside the gene matches: 9. Here the CDR3 reads CASSQASGTGYDGYTF. As DNA, the CDR3 is TGTGCCAGCAGCCAAGCCTCCGGGACAGGGTATGATGGCTACACCTTC.

The count of this clone is one. V is TRBV29-1 and J is TRBJ1-1, with D perhaps TRBD1 (5 bases). V lost 7 bases, J lost 0 bases, and 9 bases lay in between. The germline CDR1 and CDR2 sequences are SQVTM and ANQGSEA. The CDR3 extends over 12 amino acids. The CDR3 protein is CSAGHLNTEAFF. The CDR3 region has the DNA TGCAGCGCAGGACATTTGAACACTGAAGCTTTCTTT. Filled out from reference TRBV29-1 and TRBJ1-1, the complete variable domain reads SAVISQKPSRDICQRGTSLTIQCQVDSQVTMMFWYRQQPGQSLTLIATANQGSEATYESGFVIDKFPISRPNLTFSTLTVSNMSPEDSSIYLCSAGHLNTEAFFGQGTRLTVV.

This chain joins TRBV5-4 and TRBJ1-1; the D gene is possibly TRBD1 (5 bases). Trimming took off 4 bases at V and 4 bases at J, with 11 bases between the two ends. CDR3 size: 13 residues. The V gene's germline CDR1 is SGHNT and CDR2 YYREEE (reference sequence). The CDR3 coding sequence is TGTGCCAGCAGCCAGTACGGGGGCACTGAAGCTTTCTTT. Residues: CASSQYGGTEAFF.

About this clone: Other DNA sequences in the same sample also yield this CDR3. CDR3 nucleotides: TGTGCCAGCAGCCGGCGCAGACAGGGGGGGGATACGCAGTATTTT. This gives the protein CASSRRRQGGDTQYF. This chain links TRBV3-1 (or the pseudogene TRBV3-2) with TRBJ2-3, with 9 bases matching TRBD1. J was trimmed by 6 bases and V by 4 bases; bases with no gene match: 8. CDR1 is LGHDT and CDR2 is YNNKEL in the germline V gene (reference sequence). This CDR3 comprises 15 residues.

The chain couples TRBV7-9 to TRBJ2-3; 8 nucleotides agree with TRBD1. The ends lost 1 base at V and 4 bases at J; junction bases unmatched: 4. The germline CDR1 and CDR2 sequences are SEHNR and FQNEAQ (reference sequence). The CDR3 contains 15 residues. This CDR3 is CASSLGTGFADTQYF. The CDR3 coding sequence is TGTGCCAGCAGCTTAGGGACAGGGTTCGCAGATACGCAGTATTTT.

This chain connects TRBV18 to TRBJ1-3, with D unclear. This CDR3 region has 16 residues. Per germline, CDR1 KGHSH and CDR2 LQKENI. Trimming took 3 bases from V and 0 from J, leaving 12 bases between them. The CDR3 DNA follows: TGTGCCAGCTCACCTGGAGGCAGCCACTCTGGAAACACCATATATTTT. It encodes CASSPGGSHSGNTIYF.

The chain combines TRBV5-1 with TRBJ1-2; 7 bases align to TRBD1. Germline values: CDR1 SGHRS, CDR2 YFSETQ. V gave up 5 bases and J gave up 1 base; unmatched junction bases: 11. The CDR3 totals 16 residues. CDR3 coding DNA: TGCGCCAGCAGAAGTCCCCCGGGACAGAATAACTATGGCTACACCTTC. It encodes CASRSPPGQNNYGYTF. The variable domain in full, completed from reference TRBV5-1 and TRBJ1-2, reads KAGVTQTPRYLIKTRGQQVTLSCSPISGHRSVSWYQQTPGQGLQFLFEYFSETQRNKGNFPGRFSGRQFSNSRSEMNVSTLELGDSALYLCASRSPPGQNNYGYTFGSGTRLTVV.

This chain uses TRBV29-1 with TRBJ2-5; possibly TRBD1 for D (6 bases). Germline V gene sequence: CDR1 SQVTM, CDR2 ANQGSEA. Between the trimmed V and J ends, which lost 3 bases and 6 bases, there was a span of 20 bases. The CDR3 is 15 residues long. Here the CDR3 reads CSVEGALWSGKTQYF. CDR3 sequence (DNA): TGCAGCGTTGAGGGGGCCCTTTGGTCCGGGAAGACCCAGTACTTC.

The gene calls are TRBV7-6 and TRBJ2-2; D is possibly TRBD2 (6 bases). V lost 2 bases to trimming and J lost 0 bases, with 10 bases between them. The CDR3 sequence is 16 residues long. CDR1 is SGHVS and CDR2 is FNYEAQ in the germline V gene. The CDR3 nucleotides are TGTGCCAGCAGCTTATACAAGCGGGCGAACACCGGGGAGCTGTTTTTT. It is translated as CASSLYKRANTGELFF.

The genes are TRBV28 and TRBJ2-7; no reliable D call. The V end was cut by 5 bases, the J end by 1 base, with 12 bases between. The CDR3 length is 14 residues. Germline loops: CDR1 MDHEN, CDR2 SYDVKM. CDR3 protein: CASSHPTSSYEQYF. The DNA for the CDR3 is TGTGCCAGCAGTCACCCGACCTCTTCCTACGAGCAGTACTTC.

The chain has TRBV24-1 and TRBJ1-2; TRBD1 is a possible D gene (5 bases). This CDR3 region has 15 residues. The V end lost 5 bases, the J end lost 4 bases, and 16 bases lay between the germline ends. Germline CDR1 is KGHDR and CDR2 is SFDVKD. The CDR3 region has the DNA TGTGCCACCAGTGCGGAGGGGTCAGGCGGCTATGGCTACACCTTC. This translates into CATSAEGSGGYGYTF.

This rearrangement joins TRBV7-9 to TRBJ1-4, with D hard to call. The CDR3 runs 15 residues. Germline assignment: CDR1 SEHNR and CDR2 FQNEAQ (reference sequence). Trimming took off 3 bases at V and 5 bases at J, with 13 bases between the two ends. In DNA, the CDR3 is TGTGCCAGCAGCTTGTCTGGCGGAGTCAATGAAAAACTGTTTTTT. This translates into CASSLSGGVNEKLFF. The variable domain in full, with the rest retrieved from reference TRBV7-9 and TRBJ1-4, is DTGVSQNPRHKITKRGQNVTFRCDPISEHNRLYWYRQTLGQGPEFLTYFQNEAQLEKSRLLSDRFSAERPKGSFSTLEIQRTEQGDSAMYLCASSLSGGVNEKLFFGSGTQLSVL.

The chain is built from TRBV5-6 and TRBJ2-2; no clear D. This CDR3 spans 12 amino acids. Trimming took 0 bases from V and 3 from J, leaving 0 bases between them. The germline gives CDR1 SGHDT, CDR2 YYEEEE. CDR3 sequence reads: CASSLDTGELFF. The DNA for the CDR3 is TGTGCCAGCAGCTTGGACACCGGGGAGCTGTTTTTT.

CDR3 sequence (DNA): TGTGCCAGCAGCGGCGGGATTCCTCTTAGCACAGATACGCAGTATTTT. Its protein product is CASSGGIPLSTDTQYF. This rearrangement joins TRBV9 to TRBJ2-3, with a possible D match to TRBD2 (6 bases). Trimming took 3 bases from V and 0 from J, leaving 14 bases between them. Germline values: CDR1 SGDLS, CDR2 YYNGEE. CDR3 length: 16 amino acids.

This chain uses TRBV18 with TRBJ1-6; D gene ambiguous. CDR3 size: 15 residues. V was shortened by 0 bases and J by 10 bases, with 13 bases between the two germline ends. The germline gives CDR1 KGHSH, CDR2 LQKENI. The CDR3 DNA sequence: TGTGCCAGCTCACCACCGGCAGGTATTAACTCACCCCTCCACTTT. This sequence encodes CASSPPAGINSPLHF.

This rearrangement joins TRBV5-5 to TRBJ1-2; D is possibly TRBD1 (6 bases). Trimming took off 4 bases at V and 2 bases at J, with 15 bases between the two ends. This CDR3 contains 15 residues. CDR1 is SGHKS and CDR2 is YYEKEE in the germline V gene (reference sequence). The CDR3 sequence is CASSASGTQNYGYTF. The DNA of the CDR3 is TGTGCCAGCAGCGCCTCCGGGACACAGAACTATGGCTACACCTTC.

V is TRBV11-2 and J is TRBJ2-1; D might be TRBD2 (6 bases). The CDR3 has 14 amino acids. The germline CDR1 and CDR2 sequences are SGHAT and FQNNGV. V was trimmed by 1 base and J by 5 bases, leaving 9 bases between them. The DNA for the CDR3 is TGTGCCAGCAGCTTAGGGGCGGGGAACAATGAGCAGTTCTTC. Translated, it gives CASSLGAGNNEQFF.

In regard to this clone: Other DNA sequences in the same sample also yield this CDR3. The chain links TRBV10-2 to TRBJ1-1, with D possibly being TRBD1 (6 bases). CDR1 and CDR2 (germline): WSHSY, SAAADI. This CDR3 is 15 amino acids long. The V end lost 9 bases, the J end lost 1 base, and 18 bases lay between the germline ends. CDR3 coding DNA: TGCGCCAGTGTCGGGGGCTACACGGAGAACACTGAAGCTTTCTTT. This gives the protein CASVGGYTENTEAFF.

Only a few counts were recorded for this clone. The V and J genes are TRBV18 and TRBJ2-3, with a weak D call TRBD1 (6 bases). CDR1 and CDR2 from the germline V gene are KGHSH and LQKENI. Trimming stripped 3 bases from V and 1 base from J, with 8 bases between. The CDR3 has 14 amino acids. The CDR3 loop is CASSPAGGTDTQYF. CDR3 bases: TGTGCCAGCTCACCTGCAGGGGGCACAGATACGCAGTATTTT.

The J gene is TRBJ1-1, the V gene TRBV5-1, with D maybe TRBD1 (6 bases). The CDR3 totals 15 residues. V was trimmed by 4 bases and J by 3 bases, leaving 16 bases between them. Germline CDR1 is SGHRS and CDR2 is YFSETQ. The CDR3 region has the DNA TGCGCCAGCAGCCCCGAGGGGGGTTCGGACACTGAAGCTTTCTTT. Protein product: CASSPEGGSDTEAFF.

This chain connects TRBV27 to TRBJ1-2; tentatively, D is TRBD1 (5 bases). V gave up 5 bases and J gave up 4 bases, with 17 bases separating them. This CDR3 is 15 amino acids long. From germline, CDR1 is MNHEY and CDR2 SMNVEV (reference sequence). In DNA form, the CDR3 reads TGTGCCAGCAGTACCGGGCCTTGGGGGGTCTATGGCTACACCTTC. This translates into CASSTGPWGVYGYTF.

The chain carries TRBV30 and TRBJ1-2; TRBD1 aligns across 8 bases. Germline CDR1 is GTSNPN and CDR2 is SVGIG (reference sequence). This CDR3 is built from 12 residues. The trim removed 7 bases at V and 4 bases at J, leaving 5 bases unmatched. The CDR3 here is CALGQGLYGYTF. The CDR3 region has the DNA TGTGCCTTAGGACAGGGCCTCTATGGCTACACCTTC.

This clone was detected only once. The chain carries TRBV10-2 and TRBJ1-5; D gene unclear. Germline V gives CDR1 WSHSY, CDR2 SAAADI. CDR3 length: 14 amino acids. V was pared by 2 bases and J by 2 bases, with 7 bases between. CDR3 coding DNA: TGCGCCAGCAGTGAGATATCAGGCAATCAGCCCCAGCATTTT. As protein: CASSEISGNQPQHF.

This sequence joins TRBV14 and TRBJ2-7; 11 bases map to TRBD1. This CDR3 comprises 15 residues. Per the germline V gene, CDR1 is SGHDN and CDR2 is FVKESK. Losses at the gene ends were 2 bases for V and 3 bases for J; bases not matched to a gene: 3. The chain's CDR3 is CASSQRTGGLYEQYV. The CDR3 DNA reads TGTGCCAGCAGCCAAAGGACAGGGGGCCTCTACGAGCAGTACGTC.